The 27 T cell receptor beta chains listed next were all sequenced from one sample in a study of cytomegalovirus exposure and HLA in healthy donors. The PCR used 60 Vbeta and 13 Jbeta primers. Measured with immunoSEQ multiplex PCR; TCRdb has only the in-frame clones, and not every one. This sample yields about 120,000 clones, of which over 60% are seen a single time; 1.5% belongs to the top ten. Material for sequencing was PBMCs. The source of these receptors is a man aged 18 to 29 in good health and CMV-seronegative.

CDR3 DNA: TGTGCCAGCAGTTCCAGAAGGACAGGGGAATTCACCGGGGAGCTGTTTTTT. The encoded protein is CASSSRRTGEFTGELFF. V is TRBV27 and J is TRBJ2-2; 9 bases match TRBD1. The CDR3 is 17 residues long. The trim removed 4 bases at V and 4 bases at J, leaving 10 bases unmatched. Germline values: CDR1 MNHEY, CDR2 SMNVEV (reference sequence).

The chain carries TRBV18 and TRBJ1-2; TRBD1 agrees at 12 bases. Germline values: CDR1 KGHSH, CDR2 LQKENI. The length of the CDR3 is 18 residues. Trimming took 2 bases from V and 3 from J; bases not matched to a gene: 10. CDR3 amino acids: CASSPFPGQGAHDYGYTF. CDR3 DNA: TGTGCCAGCTCACCATTTCCGGGACAGGGGGCCCACGACTATGGCTACACCTTC.

The V gene is TRBV28, the J gene TRBJ1-5, with D unresolved. The CDR3 extends over 16 amino acids. V lost 1 base, J lost 6 bases, and 16 bases lay in between. Per the germline V gene, CDR1 is MDHEN and CDR2 is SYDVKM. The CDR3 DNA is TGTGCCAGCAGTTTATTACGGCGCGGAGGAGGTCAGCCCCAGCATTTT. Protein sequence: CASSLLRRGGGQPQHF.

The J gene is TRBJ2-5, the V gene TRBV6-5; 9 bases fit TRBD1. This CDR3 is 15 amino acids long. V lost 0 bases to trimming and J lost 11 bases; unmatched junction nucleotides: 10. Germline lookup yields CDR1 MNHEY and CDR2 SVGAGI. The CDR3: CASSYSGTGRMEQYF. The CDR3 DNA follows: TGTGCCAGCAGTTACTCCGGGACAGGGAGAATGGAGCAGTACTTC.

The chain has TRBV11-2 and TRBJ1-2; D is uncertain. Trimming took 0 bases from V and 2 from J, leaving 13 bases between them. Germline V gene sequence: CDR1 SGHAT, CDR2 FQNNGV. The CDR3 contains 16 residues. The CDR3 spells CASSLDFTEPNYGYTF. In nucleotides, the CDR3 is TGTGCCAGCAGCTTAGATTTCACAGAACCGAACTATGGCTACACCTTC.

This clone was seen a handful of times. Other nucleotide sequences from this sample produce the same CDR3. The rearrangement links TRBV5-4 to TRBJ1-1; possible D gene TRBD1, 6 bases. The CDR3 consists of 16 residues. The V end was cut by 1 base, the J end by 1 base, with 14 bases between. CDR1 SGHNT and CDR2 YYREEE come from the germline V gene (reference sequence). The CDR3 DNA follows: TGTGCCAGCAGCTTGCCAGGGGCCGCTTCGAACACTGAAGCTTTCTTT. Protein product: CASSLPGAASNTEAFF.

This clone was recorded a few times. V and J are TRBV27 and TRBJ2-7; 12 bases align to TRBD1. Germline V CDR1 and CDR2: MNHEY, SMNVEV (reference sequence). V was clipped by 6 bases and J by 7 bases; unmatched bases: 13. CDR3 length: 16 amino acids. The CDR3, as DNA: TGTGCCAGCAGCCTACGGGGGACAGGGGGCGCGTGGGAGCAGTACTTC. Its protein is CASSLRGTGGAWEQYF.

The V and J genes are TRBV9 and TRBJ2-3, with D hard to call. The CDR3 has 15 amino acids. Germline-derived CDR1 and CDR2 are SGDLS and YYNGEE. V dropped 2 bases and J dropped 0 bases, with 10 bases sitting between them. CDR3 sequence (DNA): TGTGCCAGCAGCGTCGTTGGGCAGAGCACAGATACGCAGTATTTT. This codes for CASSVVGQSTDTQYF.

This clone was picked up one time. CDR3 nucleotides: TGTGCCAGCAGTTACGGCAGGCCCCCTAGCAATCAGCCCCAGCATTTT. It yields the protein CASSYGRPPSNQPQHF. This chain connects TRBV6-5 to TRBJ1-5; D gene uncertain. CDR1 is MNHEY, CDR2 SVGAGI, per germline. There are 16 residues in the CDR3. The V and J ends lost 2 bases and 0 bases respectively, with 11 bases between them.

The rearrangement links TRBV6-6 to TRBJ1-4; 9 bases are a match to TRBD1. CDR3 length: 13 residues. Per germline, CDR1 MNHNY and CDR2 SVGAGI (reference sequence). The V segment lost 9 bases and the J segment 6 bases; nucleotides outside the gene matches: 5. The CDR3 DNA sequence: TGTGCCAGTCTAACAGGGGGCGATGAAAAACTGTTTTTT. The encoded protein is CASLTGGDEKLFF.

This clone turned up a few times. The chain recombines TRBV2 with TRBJ2-7; 10 bases match TRBD1. The CDR3 runs to 15 residues. V shed 6 bases, J shed 1 base, and the junction held 6 bases outside the gene matches. The germline V gene has CDR1 SNHLY and CDR2 FYNNEI. The CDR3 region has the DNA TGTGCCAGCAGATCGCGGACAGGGGGATCCTACGAGCAGTACTTC. Encoded protein: CASRSRTGGSYEQYF.

The chain employs TRBV15 and TRBJ2-1; TRBD2 agrees at 12 bases. From germline, CDR1 is LNHNV and CDR2 YYDKDF (reference sequence). V lost 2 bases and J lost 9; bases outside the gene matches: 5. The CDR3 has 15 amino acids. Here the CDR3 reads CATSRLAGGWAEQFF. In DNA form, the CDR3 reads TGTGCCACCAGCAGACTAGCGGGAGGGTGGGCTGAGCAGTTCTTC.

V usage is TRBV9 and J usage is TRBJ2-7, with 10 bases matching TRBD2. V trimming: 2 bases; J trimming: 3 bases; junction bases outside the gene matches: 5. The germline V gene has CDR1 SGDLS and CDR2 YYNGEE. This CDR3 spans 15 amino acids. The CDR3 reads CASSVTGTSVYEQYF. In DNA, the CDR3 is TGTGCCAGCAGCGTGACCGGGACTAGCGTCTACGAGCAGTACTTC.

The V gene is TRBV11-2, the J gene TRBJ1-5; tentatively, D is TRBD1 (5 bases). Germline CDR1 is SGHAT and CDR2 is FQNNGV. V was trimmed by 4 bases and J by 7 bases, leaving 20 bases between them. CDR3 length: 16 amino acids. CDR3 coding DNA: TGTGCCAGCAGCTCAACCGGGACTCCTTGGGCCCAGCCCCAGCATTTT. Translation: CASSSTGTPWAQPQHF.

This chain connects TRBV7-2 to TRBJ1-1, with TRBD1 identical over 7 bases. Germline CDR1 SGHTA, CDR2 FQGNSA. V was pared by 0 bases and J by 0 bases, with 1 base of the junction left unmatched. There are 15 residues in the CDR3. The chain's CDR3 is CASSLAGTVNTEAFF. DNA for the CDR3: TGTGCCAGCAGCTTAGCGGGGACAGTGAACACTGAAGCTTTCTTT.

This clone has a handful of counts. The chain employs TRBV27 and TRBJ2-3; 10 nucleotides agree with TRBD2. The length of the CDR3 is 16 residues. The junction had 7 bases not matched to a gene; V was cut back by 6 bases and J by 1 base. Germline V gene data show CDR1 as MNHEY and CDR2 as SMNVEV (reference sequence). For the CDR3, the DNA is TGTGCCAGCAGCACCCTCCTAGCGGGGGGCACAGATACGCAGTATTTT. Encoded protein: CASSTLLAGGTDTQYF.

The chain joins TRBV29-1 to TRBJ2-5, with D possibly being TRBD2 (6 bases). Trimming shortened V by 6 bases and J by 5 bases, and 25 bases separated the two germline ends. Germline loops: CDR1 SQVTM, CDR2 ANQGSEA. CDR3 length: 16 residues. The CDR3 is CSVEGFVSERWETQYF. In nucleotides, the CDR3 is TGCAGCGTGGAGGGGTTTGTGAGTGAGAGATGGGAGACCCAGTACTTC.

The chain joins TRBV30 to TRBJ2-5; TRBD2 is a possible D gene (5 bases). This CDR3 is built from 15 residues. V was trimmed by 2 bases and J by 5 bases, leaving 18 bases between them. Per germline, CDR1 GTSNPN and CDR2 SVGIG (reference sequence). CDR3 amino acids: CAWSPGGRARETQYF. CDR3 bases: TGTGCCTGGAGTCCCGGAGGCAGAGCCAGGGAGACCCAGTACTTC.

Note on this clone: Other DNA sequences in the sample encode the same CDR3. V gene TRBV18 combines with J gene TRBJ1-2, with 9 bases fitting TRBD1. V was clipped by 3 bases and J by 8 bases; unmatched bases: 4. This CDR3 spans 13 amino acids. Germline V gene data show CDR1 as KGHSH and CDR2 as LQKENI. This CDR3 is CASSPGQGYGYTF. As DNA, the CDR3 is TGTGCCAGCTCACCGGGACAGGGTTACGGCTACACCTTC.

This clone was counted a few times. The V call is TRBV19, the J call TRBJ2-1; 7 positions agree with TRBD2. J was trimmed by 7 bases and V by 6 bases; bases with no gene match: 18. Germline lookup yields CDR1 LNHDA and CDR2 SQIVND (reference sequence). CDR3 length: 17 residues. CDR3 loop: CASRKGAGEGLGNEQFF. The CDR3 bases are TGTGCCAGTAGGAAAGGGGCGGGGGAGGGCCTTGGAAATGAGCAGTTCTTC. The variable domain in full, with the rest retrieved from reference TRBV19 and TRBJ2-1, is DGGITQSPKYLFRKEGQNVTLSCEQNLNHDAMYWYRQDPGQGLRLIYYSQIVNDFQKGDIAEGYSVSREKKESFPLTVTSAQKNPTAFYLCASRKGAGEGLGNEQFFGPGTRLTVL.

The V and J genes are TRBV27 and TRBJ2-5; no reliable D call. V lost 8 bases, J lost 5 bases, and 21 bases lay in between. This CDR3 is 15 amino acids long. Germline V CDR1 and CDR2: MNHEY, SMNVEV (reference sequence). Written as DNA, the CDR3 is TGTGCCAGCGCTAGATCAGATCACCCTGGGGAGACCCAGTACTTC. It yields the protein CASARSDHPGETQYF.

CDR3 region: CAISETQADTQYF. The CDR3 region has the DNA TGTGCCATCAGTGAGACTCAGGCGGATACGCAGTATTTT. The chain is built from TRBV10-3 and TRBJ2-3; D is uncertain. The CDR3 is 13 amino acids. Germline values: CDR1 ENHRY, CDR2 SYGVKD. V dropped 2 bases and J dropped 6 bases, with 9 bases sitting between them.

The chain has TRBV13 and TRBJ1-1, with 7 nucleotides matching TRBD1. The length of the CDR3 is 17 residues. V dropped 6 bases and J dropped 0; count of bases not matched to a gene: 13. Germline values: CDR1 PRHDT, CDR2 FYEKMQ (reference sequence). The CDR3 DNA reads as TGTGCCAGCAGTTTCCTATATGAGACAGGGATGAACACTGAAGCTTTCTTT. The encoded protein is CASSFLYETGMNTEAFF. The full variable domain, with the rest looked up from reference TRBV13 and TRBJ1-1, is AAGVIQSPRHLIKEKRETATLKCYPIPRHDTVYWYQQGPGQDPQFLISFYEKMQSDKGSIPDRFSAQQFSDYHSELNMSSLELGDSALYFCASSFLYETGMNTEAFFGQGTRLTVV.

The count of this clone is one. The chain employs TRBV15 and TRBJ2-3, with 13 positions matching TRBD2. The germline CDR1 and CDR2 sequences are LNHNV and YYDKDF (reference sequence). The CDR3 length is 16 residues. Trimming removed 4 bases from V and 4 bases from J; junction bases left unmatched: 5. The CDR3 sequence is CATSKGLAGDADTQYF. The CDR3 DNA sequence: TGTGCCACCAGCAAAGGACTAGCGGGAGACGCAGATACGCAGTATTTT.

The CDR3 region has the DNA TGTGCCAGCATGTCGGGGGCTGGAAACACCATATATTTT. It yields the protein CASMSGAGNTIYF. The chain has TRBV6-1 and TRBJ1-3; possible D gene TRBD1, 5 bases. Trimming removed 7 bases from V and 2 bases from J, with 9 bases in between. CDR1 and CDR2 from the germline V gene are MNHNS and SASEGT. The CDR3 extends over 13 amino acids.

The chain carries TRBV5-4 and TRBJ1-1, with TRBD1 identical over 7 bases. Germline CDR1 SGHNT, CDR2 YYREEE (reference sequence). This CDR3 is 16 amino acids long. Trimming cost V 5 bases and J 7 bases; bases outside gene matches: 17. CDR3 region: CASRKTPGQTICEAFF. DNA for the CDR3: TGTGCCAGCAGGAAGACACCGGGACAGACAATCTGTGAAGCTTTCTTT.

In this sample, this clone turned up a few times. J is TRBJ2-5 and V is TRBV10-3; the match to TRBD2 covers 8 bases. V dropped 8 bases and J dropped 5; count of bases not matched to a gene: 4. There are 12 residues in the CDR3. Germline V gives CDR1 ENHRY, CDR2 SYGVKD. CDR3 protein: CAIGPSGETQYF. In nucleotides, the CDR3 is TGTGCCATCGGCCCTAGCGGGGAGACCCAGTACTTC.